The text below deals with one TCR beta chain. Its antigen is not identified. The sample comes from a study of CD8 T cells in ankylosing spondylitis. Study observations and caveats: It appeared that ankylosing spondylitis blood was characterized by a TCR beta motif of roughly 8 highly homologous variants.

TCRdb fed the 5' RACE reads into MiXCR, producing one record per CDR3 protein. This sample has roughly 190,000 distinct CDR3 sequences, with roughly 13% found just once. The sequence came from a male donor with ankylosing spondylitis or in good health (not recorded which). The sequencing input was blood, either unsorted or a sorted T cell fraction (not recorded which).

The CDR3 DNA sequence: TGTGCCAGCAGTTTAGTTTACCCAGAGACCCAGTACTTC. This sequence encodes CASSLVYPETQYF. The rearrangement joins TRBV27 to TRBJ2-5; no firm D call. CDR1 MNHEY and CDR2 SMNVEV come from the germline V gene (reference sequence). The CDR3 consists of 13 residues. V dropped 2 bases and J dropped 4 bases, with 8 bases sitting between them.